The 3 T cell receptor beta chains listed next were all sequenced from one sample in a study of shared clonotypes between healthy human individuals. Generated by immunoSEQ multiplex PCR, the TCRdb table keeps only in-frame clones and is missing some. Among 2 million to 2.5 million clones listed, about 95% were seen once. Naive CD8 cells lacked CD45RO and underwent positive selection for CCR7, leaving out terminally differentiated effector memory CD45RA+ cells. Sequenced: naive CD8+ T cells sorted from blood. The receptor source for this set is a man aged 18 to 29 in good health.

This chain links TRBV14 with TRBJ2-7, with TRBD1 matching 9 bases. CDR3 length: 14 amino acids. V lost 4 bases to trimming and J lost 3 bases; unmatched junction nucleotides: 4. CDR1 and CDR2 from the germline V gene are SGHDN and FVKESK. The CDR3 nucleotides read TGTGCCAGCAGCCGGACAGGGGATTACTACGAGCAGTACTTC. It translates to CASSRTGDYYEQYF.

The CDR3 region has the DNA TGCGCCAGCAGCCGGGACTTCTCCTACGAGCAGTACTTC. Protein sequence: CASSRDFSYEQYF. The rearrangement joins TRBV4-1 to TRBJ2-7; maybe TRBD2 (6 bases). The germline V gene has CDR1 MGHRA and CDR2 YSYEKL. This CDR3 has 13 residues. Trimming pared 4 bases from V and 0 bases from J, leaving 7 bases between.

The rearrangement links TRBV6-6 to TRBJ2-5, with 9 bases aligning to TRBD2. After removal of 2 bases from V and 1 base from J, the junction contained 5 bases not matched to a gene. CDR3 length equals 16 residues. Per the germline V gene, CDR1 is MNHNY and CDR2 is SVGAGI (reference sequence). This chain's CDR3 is CASSYPQTSGQETQYF. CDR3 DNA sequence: TGTGCCAGCAGTTACCCTCAGACTAGCGGCCAAGAGACCCAGTACTTC.